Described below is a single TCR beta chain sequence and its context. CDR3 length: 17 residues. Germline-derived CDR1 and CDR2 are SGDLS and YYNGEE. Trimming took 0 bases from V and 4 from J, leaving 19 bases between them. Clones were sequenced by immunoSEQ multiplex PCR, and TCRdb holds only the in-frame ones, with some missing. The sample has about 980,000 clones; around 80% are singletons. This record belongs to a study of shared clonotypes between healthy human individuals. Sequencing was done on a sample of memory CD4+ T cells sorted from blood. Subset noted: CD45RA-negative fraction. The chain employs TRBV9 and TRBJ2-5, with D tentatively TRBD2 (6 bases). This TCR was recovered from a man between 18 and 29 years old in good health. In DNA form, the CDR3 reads TGTGCCAGCAGCGTAGGCGGTAGAAACGGGGGAGGAGAGACCCAGTACTTC. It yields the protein CASSVGGRNGGGETQYF.